The clone carrying this TCR beta chain was found a few times. This record belongs to a study of blood T cells in healthy people across ages. V was clipped by 3 bases and J by 2 bases; unmatched bases: 6. This CDR3 has 16 residues. Then a second PCR, running about 7 to 11 cycles, was carried out with a sample-barcoded 5' primer and a J-beta primer mix. TCRdb passed the 5' RACE reads through MiXCR, listing each CDR3 protein once. This table holds around 800,000 distinct CDR3 sequences, around 24% found once. These data also featured in a second study, about T cells of mothers and their children. Per that study: Sample barcodes and 2-4 random nucleotides came from the second PCR's M1S primer.

This chain links TRBV12-3 or TRBV12-4 with TRBJ2-1, with TRBD2 matching 8 bases. The sequence derives from a boy aged 5-17 years in good health. The sequencing input was blood. In DNA form, the CDR3 reads TGTGCCAGCAGTTTTGGGGCGGGAGGAACCTACAATGAGCAGTTCTTC. Translation gives CASSFGAGGTYNEQFF.